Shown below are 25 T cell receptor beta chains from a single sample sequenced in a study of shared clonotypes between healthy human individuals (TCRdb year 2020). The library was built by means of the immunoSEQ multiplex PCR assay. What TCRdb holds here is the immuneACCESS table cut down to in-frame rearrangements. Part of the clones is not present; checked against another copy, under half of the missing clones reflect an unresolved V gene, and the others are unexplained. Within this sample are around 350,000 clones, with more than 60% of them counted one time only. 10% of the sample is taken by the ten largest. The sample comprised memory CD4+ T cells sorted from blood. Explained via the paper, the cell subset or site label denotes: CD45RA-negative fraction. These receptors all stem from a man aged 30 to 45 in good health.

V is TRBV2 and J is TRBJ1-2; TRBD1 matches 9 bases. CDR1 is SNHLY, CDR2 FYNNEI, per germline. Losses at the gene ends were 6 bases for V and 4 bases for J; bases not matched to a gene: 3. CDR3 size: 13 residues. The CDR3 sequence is CASSDRGSYGYTF. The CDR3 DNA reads TGTGCCAGCAGCGACAGGGGGTCCTATGGCTACACCTTC.

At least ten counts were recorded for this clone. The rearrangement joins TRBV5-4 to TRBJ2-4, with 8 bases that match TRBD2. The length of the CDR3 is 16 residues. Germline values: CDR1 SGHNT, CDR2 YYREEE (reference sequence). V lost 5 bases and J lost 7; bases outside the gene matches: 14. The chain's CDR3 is CASSIEAGVNLNIQYF. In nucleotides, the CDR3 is TGTGCCAGCAGTATAGAAGCGGGAGTAAACCTGAACATTCAGTACTTC. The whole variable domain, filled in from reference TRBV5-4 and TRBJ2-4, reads ETGVTQSPTHLIKTRGQQVTLRCSSQSGHNTVSWYQQALGQGPQFIFQYYREEENGRGNFPPRFSGLQFPNYSSELNVNALELDDSALYLCASSIEAGVNLNIQYFGAGTRLSVL.

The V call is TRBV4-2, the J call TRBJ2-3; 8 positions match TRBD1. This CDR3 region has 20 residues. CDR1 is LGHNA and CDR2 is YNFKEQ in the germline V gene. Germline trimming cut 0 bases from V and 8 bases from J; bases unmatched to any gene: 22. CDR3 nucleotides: TGTGCCAGCAGCCAAGATAAGAAACTTTCCCGACAGGGGACCCCGGGTACGCAGTATTTT. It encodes CASSQDKKLSRQGTPGTQYF.

This CDR3 is CASSLASYEQYF. The CDR3 DNA is TGTGCCAGCAGTTTAGCTTCCTACGAGCAGTACTTC. The chain employs TRBV6-5 and TRBJ2-7; no definite D call. V lost 4 bases, J lost 1 base, and 5 bases lay in between. Germline-derived CDR1 and CDR2 are MNHEY and SVGAGI. This CDR3 contains 12 residues.

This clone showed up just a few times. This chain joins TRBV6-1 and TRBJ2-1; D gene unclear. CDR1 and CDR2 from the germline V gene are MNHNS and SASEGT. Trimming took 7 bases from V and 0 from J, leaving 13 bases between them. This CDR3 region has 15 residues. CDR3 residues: CASTQGLLSYNEQFF. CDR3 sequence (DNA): TGTGCCAGCACCCAAGGGCTGCTCTCCTACAATGAGCAGTTCTTC.

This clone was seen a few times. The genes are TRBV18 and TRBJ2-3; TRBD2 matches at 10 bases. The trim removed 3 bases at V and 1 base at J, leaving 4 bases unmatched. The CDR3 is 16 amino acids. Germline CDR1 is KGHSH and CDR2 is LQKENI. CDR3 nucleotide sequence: TGTGCCAGCTCACCCTTAGCGGGAGGAGGCACAGATACGCAGTATTTT. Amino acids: CASSPLAGGGTDTQYF.

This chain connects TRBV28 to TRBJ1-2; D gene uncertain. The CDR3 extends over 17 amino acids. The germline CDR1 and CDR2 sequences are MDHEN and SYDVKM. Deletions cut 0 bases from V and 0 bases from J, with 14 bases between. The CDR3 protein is CASSLWKNRSPNYGYTF. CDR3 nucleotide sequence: TGTGCCAGCAGTTTATGGAAAAACAGAAGTCCTAACTATGGCTACACCTTC.

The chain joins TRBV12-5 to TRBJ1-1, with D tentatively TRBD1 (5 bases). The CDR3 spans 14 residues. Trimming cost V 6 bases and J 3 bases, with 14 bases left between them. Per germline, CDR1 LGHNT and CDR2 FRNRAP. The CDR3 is CASGLTERDTEAFF. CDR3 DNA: TGTGCTAGTGGGCTGACAGAGAGGGACACTGAAGCTTTCTTT.

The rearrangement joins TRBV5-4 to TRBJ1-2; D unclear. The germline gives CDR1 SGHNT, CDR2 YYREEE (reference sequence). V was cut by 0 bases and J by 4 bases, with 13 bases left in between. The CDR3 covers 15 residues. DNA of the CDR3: TGTGCCAGCAGCTTGGTAACAGAGAGCCCCTATGGCTACACCTTC. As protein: CASSLVTESPYGYTF.

The CDR3: CASSYSTARNNEQFF. Written as DNA, the CDR3 is TGTGCCAGCAGTTACTCGACAGCGAGGAACAATGAGCAGTTCTTC. The chain uses TRBV6-5 and TRBJ2-1, with a possible D match to TRBD1 (5 bases). In germline, CDR1 is MNHEY, CDR2 SVGAGI. Trimming stripped 0 bases from V and 5 bases from J, with 11 bases between. This CDR3 is 15 amino acids long.

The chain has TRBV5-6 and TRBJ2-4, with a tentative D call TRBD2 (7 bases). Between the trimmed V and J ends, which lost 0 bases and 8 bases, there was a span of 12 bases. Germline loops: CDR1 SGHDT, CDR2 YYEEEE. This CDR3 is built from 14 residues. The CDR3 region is CASSLDREGDIQYF. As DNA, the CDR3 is TGTGCCAGCAGCTTGGACAGGGAGGGGGACATTCAGTACTTC. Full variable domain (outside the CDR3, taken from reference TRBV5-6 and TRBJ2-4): DAGVTQSPTHLIKTRGQQVTLRCSPKSGHDTVSWYQQALGQGPQFIFQYYEEEERQRGNFPDRFSGHQFPNYSSELNVNALLLGDSALYLCASSLDREGDIQYFGAGTRLSVL.

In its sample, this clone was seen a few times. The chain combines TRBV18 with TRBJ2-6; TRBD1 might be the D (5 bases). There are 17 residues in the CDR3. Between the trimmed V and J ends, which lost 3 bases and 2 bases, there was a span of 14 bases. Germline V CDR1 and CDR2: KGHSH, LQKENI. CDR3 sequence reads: CASSPSTGFPGANVLTF. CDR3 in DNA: TGTGCCAGCTCACCTTCAACAGGCTTCCCTGGGGCCAACGTCCTGACTTTC.

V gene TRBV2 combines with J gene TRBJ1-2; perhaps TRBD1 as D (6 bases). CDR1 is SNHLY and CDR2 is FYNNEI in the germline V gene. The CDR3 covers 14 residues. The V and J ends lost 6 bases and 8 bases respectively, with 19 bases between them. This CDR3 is CASSPGEGSRGYTF. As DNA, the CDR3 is TGTGCCAGCAGCCCAGGGGAAGGGTCTCGAGGCTACACCTTC. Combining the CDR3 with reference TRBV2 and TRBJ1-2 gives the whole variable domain EPEVTQTPSHQVTQMGQEVILRCVPISNHLYFYWYRQILGQKVEFLVSFYNNEISEKSEIFDDQFSVERPDGSNFTLKIRSTKLEDSAMYFCASSPGEGSRGYTFGSGTRLTVV.

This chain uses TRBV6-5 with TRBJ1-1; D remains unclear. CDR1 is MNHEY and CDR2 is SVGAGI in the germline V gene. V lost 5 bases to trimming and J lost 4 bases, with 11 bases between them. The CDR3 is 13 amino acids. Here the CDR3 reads CASSPRAGTEAFF. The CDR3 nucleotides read TGTGCCAGCAGTCCTCGGGCCGGCACTGAAGCTTTCTTT.

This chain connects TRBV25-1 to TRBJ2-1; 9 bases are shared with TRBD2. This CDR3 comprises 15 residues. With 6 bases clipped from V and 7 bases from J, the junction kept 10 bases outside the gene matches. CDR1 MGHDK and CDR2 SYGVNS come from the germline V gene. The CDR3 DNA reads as TGTGCCAGCAGACCAGCGGGAGGCTCGGGGAATGAGCAGTTCTTC. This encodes CASRPAGGSGNEQFF. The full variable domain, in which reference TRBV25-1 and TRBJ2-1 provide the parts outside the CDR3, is EADIYQTPRYLVIGTGKKITLECSQTMGHDKMYWYQQDPGMELHLIHYSYGVNSTEKGDLSSESTVSRIRTEHFPLTLESARPSHTSQYLCASRPAGGSGNEQFFGPGTRLTVL.

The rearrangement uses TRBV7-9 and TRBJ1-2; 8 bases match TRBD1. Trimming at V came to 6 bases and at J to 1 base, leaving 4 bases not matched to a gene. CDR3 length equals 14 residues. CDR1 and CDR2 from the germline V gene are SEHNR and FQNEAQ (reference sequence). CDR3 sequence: CASRRDRHNYGYTF. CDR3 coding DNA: TGTGCCAGCAGGAGGGACAGGCATAACTATGGCTACACCTTC.

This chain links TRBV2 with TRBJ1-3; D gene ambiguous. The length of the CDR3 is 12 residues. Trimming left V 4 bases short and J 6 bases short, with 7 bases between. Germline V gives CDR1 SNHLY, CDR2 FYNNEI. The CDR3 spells CASSVTENTIYF. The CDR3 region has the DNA TGTGCCAGCAGTGTAACGGAAAACACCATATATTTT.

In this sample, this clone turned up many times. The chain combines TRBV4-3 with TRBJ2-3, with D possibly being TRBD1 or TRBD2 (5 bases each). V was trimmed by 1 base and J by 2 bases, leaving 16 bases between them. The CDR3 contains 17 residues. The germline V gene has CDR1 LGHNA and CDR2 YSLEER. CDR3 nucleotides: TGCGCCAGCAGCCAAGGGGGGTCCCCGGAGGCCACAGATACGCAGTATTTT. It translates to CASSQGGSPEATDTQYF.

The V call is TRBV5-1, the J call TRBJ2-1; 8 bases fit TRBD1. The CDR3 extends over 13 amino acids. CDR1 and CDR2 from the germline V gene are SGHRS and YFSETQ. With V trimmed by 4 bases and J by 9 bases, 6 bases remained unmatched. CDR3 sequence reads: CASSPDRVGEQFF. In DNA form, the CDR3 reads TGCGCCAGCAGCCCGGACAGGGTTGGTGAGCAGTTCTTC.

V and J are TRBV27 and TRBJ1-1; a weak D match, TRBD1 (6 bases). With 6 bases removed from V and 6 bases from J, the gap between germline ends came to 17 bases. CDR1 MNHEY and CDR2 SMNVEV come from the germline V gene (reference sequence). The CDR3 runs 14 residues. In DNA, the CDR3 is TGTGCCAGCAGCCCCTGGAGGGAGGGGGCTGAAGCTTTCTTT. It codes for CASSPWREGAEAFF.

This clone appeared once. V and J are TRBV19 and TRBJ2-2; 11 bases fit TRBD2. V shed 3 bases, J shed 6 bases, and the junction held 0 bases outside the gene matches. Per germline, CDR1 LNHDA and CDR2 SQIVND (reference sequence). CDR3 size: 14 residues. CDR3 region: CASSMGLAAGELFF. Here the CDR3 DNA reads TGTGCCAGTAGTATGGGACTAGCGGCCGGGGAGCTGTTTTTT. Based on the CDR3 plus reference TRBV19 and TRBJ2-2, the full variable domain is DGGITQSPKYLFRKEGQNVTLSCEQNLNHDAMYWYRQDPGQGLRLIYYSQIVNDFQKGDIAEGYSVSREKKESFPLTVTSAQKNPTAFYLCASSMGLAAGELFFGEGSRLTVL.

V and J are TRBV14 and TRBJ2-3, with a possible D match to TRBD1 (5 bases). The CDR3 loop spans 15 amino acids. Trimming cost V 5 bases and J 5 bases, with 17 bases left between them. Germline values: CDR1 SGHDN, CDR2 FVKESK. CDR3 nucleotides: TGTGCCAGCAGCTCCAGAACTTATAGGGGAGATACGCAGTATTTT. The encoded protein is CASSSRTYRGDTQYF.

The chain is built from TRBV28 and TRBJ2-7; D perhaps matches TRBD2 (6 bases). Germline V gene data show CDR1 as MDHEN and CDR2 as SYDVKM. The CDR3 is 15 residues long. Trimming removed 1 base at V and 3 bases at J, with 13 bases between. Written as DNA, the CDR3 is TGTGCCAGCAGTTTATTCGGCGGGAACCGCTACGAGCAGTACTTC. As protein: CASSLFGGNRYEQYF.

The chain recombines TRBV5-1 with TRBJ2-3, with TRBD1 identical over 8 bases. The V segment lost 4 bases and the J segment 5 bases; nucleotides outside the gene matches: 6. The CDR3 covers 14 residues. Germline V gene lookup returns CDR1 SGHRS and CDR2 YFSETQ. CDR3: CASSLTGEQDTQYF. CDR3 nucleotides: TGCGCCAGCAGCCTGACAGGGGAGCAAGATACGCAGTATTTT.

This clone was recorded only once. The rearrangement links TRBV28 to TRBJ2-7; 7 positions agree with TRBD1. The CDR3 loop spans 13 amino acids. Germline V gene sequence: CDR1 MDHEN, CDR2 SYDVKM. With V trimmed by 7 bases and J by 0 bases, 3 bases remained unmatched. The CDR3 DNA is TGTGCCAGCAAGGGGGCTAACTCCTACGAGCAGTACTTC. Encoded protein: CASKGANSYEQYF. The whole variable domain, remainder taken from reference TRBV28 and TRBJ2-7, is DVKVTQSSRYLVKRTGEKVFLECVQDMDHENMFWYRQDPGLGLRLIYFSYDVKMKEKGDIPEGYSVSREKKERFSLILESASTNQTSMYLCASKGANSYEQYFGPGTRLTVT.